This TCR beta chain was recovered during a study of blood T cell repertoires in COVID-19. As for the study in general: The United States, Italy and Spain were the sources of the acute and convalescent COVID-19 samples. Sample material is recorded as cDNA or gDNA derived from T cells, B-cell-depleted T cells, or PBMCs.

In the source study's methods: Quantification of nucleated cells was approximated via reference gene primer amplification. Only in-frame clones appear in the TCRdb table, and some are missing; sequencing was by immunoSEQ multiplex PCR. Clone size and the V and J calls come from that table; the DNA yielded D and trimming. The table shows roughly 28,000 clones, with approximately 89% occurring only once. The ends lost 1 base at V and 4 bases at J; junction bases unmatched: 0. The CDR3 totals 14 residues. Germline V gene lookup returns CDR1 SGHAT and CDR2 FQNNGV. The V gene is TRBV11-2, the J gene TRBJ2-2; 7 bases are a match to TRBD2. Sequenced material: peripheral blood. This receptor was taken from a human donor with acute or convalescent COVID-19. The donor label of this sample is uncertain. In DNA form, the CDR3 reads TGTGCCAGCAGCTTAGGGGGGGGCACCGGGGAGCTGTTTTTT. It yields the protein CASSLGGGTGELFF.